The T cell receptor (beta chain) described here comes from a study of technical replicates of blood from several donors. Produced via immunoSEQ multiplex PCR; TCRdb's table is partial and in-frame only. Here the sample spans approximately 81,000 clones, 90% to 98% being singletons. V dropped 3 bases and J dropped 13; count of bases not matched to a gene: 6. This CDR3 comprises 12 residues. Germline CDR1 is MDHEN and CDR2 is SYDVKM. The rearrangement joins TRBV28 to TRBJ2-1; TRBD2 matches at 7 bases. The source material was T cells isolated from PBMCs. The TCR comes from a human donor in good health. CDR3 sequence (DNA): TGTGCCAGCAGTTTCGGACTAGGCGGACAGTTCTTC. It translates to CASSFGLGGQFF. The complete variable domain, with remaining parts taken from reference TRBV28 and TRBJ2-1, reads DVKVTQSSRYLVKRTGEKVFLECVQDMDHENMFWYRQDPGLGLRLIYFSYDVKMKEKGDIPEGYSVSREKKERFSLILESASTNQTSMYLCASSFGLGGQFFGPGTRLTVL.